Below are 20 T cell receptor beta chains sequenced from a single sample in a study of CD4+ T cells in melanoma. The table came from immunoSEQ multiplex PCR; TCRdb's copy has only in-frame clones and leaves some out. The profile covers about 140,000 clones, with about 90% appearing a single time and more than 1.5% taken by the ten largest. The origin of the receptors is a human donor with melanoma.

This clone was seen only once. This chain links TRBV4-2 with TRBJ2-5, with 13 positions matching TRBD2. The CDR3 has 15 amino acids. V shed 4 bases, J shed 5 bases, and the junction held 4 bases outside the gene matches. CDR1 and CDR2 from the germline V gene are LGHNA and YNFKEQ. This chain's CDR3 is CASSLLGLAGETQYF. In nucleotides, the CDR3 is TGTGCCAGCAGCCTCTTGGGACTAGCGGGGGAGACCCAGTACTTC.

V and J are TRBV15 and TRBJ1-2; 8 nucleotides match TRBD1. V was clipped by 3 bases and J by 5 bases; unmatched bases: 8. The CDR3 sequence is 15 residues long. Germline V CDR1 and CDR2: LNHNV, YYDKDF (reference sequence). The CDR3 is CATSRGRGPLYGYTF. CDR3 DNA sequence: TGTGCCACCAGCAGGGGCAGGGGGCCCTTATATGGCTACACCTTC. Full variable domain (remainder filled in from reference TRBV15 and TRBJ1-2): DAMVIQNPRYQVTQFGKPVTLSCSQTLNHNVMYWYQQKSSQAPKLLFHYYDKDFNNEADTPDNFQSRRPNTSFCFLDIRSPGLGDTAMYLCATSRGRGPLYGYTFGSGTRLTVV.

The chain uses TRBV20-1 and TRBJ1-2, with D hard to call. Germline V gene sequence: CDR1 DFQATT, CDR2 SNEGSKA (reference sequence). The CDR3 runs 9 residues. With 6 bases removed from V and 5 bases from J, the gap between germline ends came to 4 bases. This CDR3 reads CSAGYGYTF. In DNA form, the CDR3 reads TGCAGTGCGGGGTATGGCTACACCTTC.

The V call is TRBV27, the J call TRBJ2-7; 12 bases agree with TRBD1. This CDR3 spans 15 amino acids. Germline V CDR1 and CDR2: MNHEY, SMNVEV (reference sequence). V was pared by 2 bases and J by 6 bases, with 5 bases of the junction left unmatched. As DNA, the CDR3 is TGTGCCAGCAGTTTAGGGGGGACAGGGGGCAGCGAGCAGTACTTC. Translating it yields CASSLGGTGGSEQYF.

The CDR3 region is CASSLGETEAFF. CDR3 bases: TGTGCCAGCAGCTTAGGGGAAACTGAAGCTTTCTTT. This chain joins TRBV11-3 and TRBJ1-1; D gene unclear. Germline assignment: CDR1 SGHNT and CDR2 YENEEA. Trimming shortened V by 1 base and J by 5 bases, and 5 bases separated the two germline ends. The CDR3 contains 12 residues.

The chain recombines TRBV9 with TRBJ2-3; weak D call: TRBD1 (6 bases). V was cut by 0 bases and J by 4 bases, with 15 bases left in between. The CDR3 contains 16 residues. Germline V CDR1 and CDR2: SGDLS, YYNGEE. CDR3 residues: CASSVAGRGGPDTQYF. The CDR3 bases are TGTGCCAGCAGCGTAGCGGGCAGGGGTGGGCCAGATACGCAGTATTTT. The variable domain in full, completed from reference TRBV9 and TRBJ2-3, reads DSGVTQTPKHLITATGQRVTLRCSPRSGDLSVYWYQQSLDQGLQFLIQYYNGEERAKGNILERFSAQQFPDLHSELNLSSLELGDSALYFCASSVAGRGGPDTQYFGPGTRLTVL.

This chain links TRBV7-2 with TRBJ2-3; TRBD1 is a possible D gene (7 bases). V was clipped by 5 bases and J by 6 bases, with 18 bases between them. CDR1 is SGHTA and CDR2 is FQGNSA in the germline V gene. The CDR3 is 15 residues long. The CDR3 loop is CASSPEGRGPDTQYF. DNA for the CDR3: TGTGCCAGCAGCCCGGAGGGAAGGGGGCCGGATACGCAGTATTTT.

CDR3 nucleotides: TGTGCCAGCAGCCAATGGGTACAGGGCGAGTCTGGAAACACCATATATTTT. Translated: CASSQWVQGESGNTIYF. The rearrangement links TRBV4-2 to TRBJ1-3; D is possibly TRBD1 (6 bases). V gave up 2 bases and J gave up 1 base, with 15 bases separating them. In germline, CDR1 is LGHNA, CDR2 YNFKEQ. The CDR3 totals 17 residues.

CDR3 bases: TGCGCCAGCAGCCTCTCCTTGGACACTGAAGCTTTCTTT. This gives the protein CASSLSLDTEAFF. The genes are TRBV5-1 and TRBJ1-1; D gene unclear. Trimming shortened V by 4 bases and J by 3 bases, and 10 bases separated the two germline ends. The CDR3 is 13 residues long. The germline CDR1 and CDR2 sequences are SGHRS and YFSETQ.

V gene TRBV7-2 combines with J gene TRBJ2-7; D is ambiguous. This CDR3 contains 15 residues. Germline assignment: CDR1 SGHTA and CDR2 FQGNSA. V lost 4 bases, J lost 4 bases, and 17 bases lay in between. CDR3 bases: TGTGCCAGCAGCTCTCCGGACCTCTCGATATACGAGCAGTACTTC. This translates into CASSSPDLSIYEQYF.

The CDR3, as DNA: TGTGCCAGCAGCGTAGCGGCAGGGCGATATGAGCAGTTCTTC. Its protein product is CASSVAAGRYEQFF. The chain links TRBV9 to TRBJ2-1; tentative D call: TRBD1 (5 bases). This CDR3 comprises 14 residues. Germline assignment: CDR1 SGDLS and CDR2 YYNGEE. Trimming left V 0 bases short and J 8 bases short, with 12 bases between.

V gene TRBV9 combines with J gene TRBJ1-6; 9 bases agree with TRBD1. CDR3 length: 15 amino acids. The V segment lost 4 bases and the J segment 8 bases; nucleotides outside the gene matches: 7. Per the germline V gene, CDR1 is SGDLS and CDR2 is YYNGEE. The CDR3 DNA follows: TGTGCCAGCAGCCGGGACAGGGATTCGTATTCACCCCTCCACTTT. It encodes CASSRDRDSYSPLHF.

The chain employs TRBV18 and TRBJ2-3; D call uncertain. V lost 5 bases, J lost 0 bases, and 21 bases lay in between. Germline V gene sequence: CDR1 KGHSH, CDR2 LQKENI. The CDR3 spans 18 residues. This chain's CDR3 is CASSDNPVISLSTDTQYF. The CDR3 DNA reads as TGTGCCAGCTCAGACAATCCTGTAATTTCTTTAAGCACAGATACGCAGTATTTT.

The chain employs TRBV10-3 and TRBJ1-2, with D possibly TRBD1 on 5 matching bases. This CDR3 has 15 amino acids. In germline, CDR1 is ENHRY, CDR2 SYGVKD. V gave up 3 bases and J gave up 4 bases, with 15 bases separating them. The DNA of the CDR3 is TGTGCCATCAGTGACACCGGGACTTCATCCTATGGCTACACCTTC. Encoded protein: CAISDTGTSSYGYTF.

V is TRBV11-3 and J is TRBJ2-3; 11 bases fit TRBD2. V lost 5 bases to trimming and J lost 3 bases; unmatched junction nucleotides: 1. CDR1 SGHNT and CDR2 YENEEA come from the germline V gene. This CDR3 is built from 14 residues. CDR3 coding DNA: TGTGCCAGCAGCACTAGCGGGGGAACAGATACGCAGTATTTT. Translation gives CASSTSGGTDTQYF.

The table lists this clone with a few counts. J is TRBJ1-1 and V is TRBV5-1; D not certain. Germline V gene data show CDR1 as SGHRS and CDR2 as YFSETQ. V lost 0 bases to trimming and J lost 1 base, with 4 bases between them. This CDR3 is 13 amino acids long. The CDR3 region is CASSLGENTEAFF. The CDR3 coding sequence is TGCGCCAGCAGCTTGGGGGAGAACACTGAAGCTTTCTTT.

CDR3 sequence reads: CASSVIPGSGHNEQFF. CDR3 nucleotides: TGTGCCAGCAGCGTAATACCCGGTTCAGGGCACAATGAGCAGTTCTTC. The chain joins TRBV9 to TRBJ2-1, with D maybe TRBD1 (5 bases). V lost 1 base to trimming and J lost 5 bases, with 16 bases between them. The CDR3 has 16 residues. Germline lookup yields CDR1 SGDLS and CDR2 YYNGEE.

This chain connects TRBV7-9 to TRBJ1-3; D is perhaps TRBD1 (5 bases). Trimming stripped 8 bases from V and 11 bases from J, with 19 bases between. From germline, CDR1 is SEHNR and CDR2 FQNEAQ (reference sequence). This CDR3 is built from 13 residues. The DNA for the CDR3 is TGTGCCAGCGACCGAGGGGCCTTAGAATCCATATATTTT. Protein: CASDRGALESIYF.

V and J are TRBV7-8 and TRBJ1-2; the D is unclear. The CDR3 has 13 amino acids. V lost 0 bases, J lost 10 bases, and 12 bases lay in between. Germline V gene sequence: CDR1 SGHVS, CDR2 FQNEAQ. The CDR3 coding sequence is TGTGCCAGCAGCTTAGCGCTTGACGGAGCCTACACCTTC. Its translation: CASSLALDGAYTF.

The V call is TRBV11-3, the J call TRBJ2-7; 9 bases map to TRBD1. J lost 5 bases, V lost 5 bases, and 7 bases had no gene match. The germline V gene encodes CDR1 SGHNT and CDR2 YENEEA. The CDR3 length is 14 residues. CDR3 protein: CASSPRTGADEQYF. The CDR3 DNA follows: TGTGCCAGCAGCCCCCGGACAGGGGCGGACGAGCAGTACTTC.